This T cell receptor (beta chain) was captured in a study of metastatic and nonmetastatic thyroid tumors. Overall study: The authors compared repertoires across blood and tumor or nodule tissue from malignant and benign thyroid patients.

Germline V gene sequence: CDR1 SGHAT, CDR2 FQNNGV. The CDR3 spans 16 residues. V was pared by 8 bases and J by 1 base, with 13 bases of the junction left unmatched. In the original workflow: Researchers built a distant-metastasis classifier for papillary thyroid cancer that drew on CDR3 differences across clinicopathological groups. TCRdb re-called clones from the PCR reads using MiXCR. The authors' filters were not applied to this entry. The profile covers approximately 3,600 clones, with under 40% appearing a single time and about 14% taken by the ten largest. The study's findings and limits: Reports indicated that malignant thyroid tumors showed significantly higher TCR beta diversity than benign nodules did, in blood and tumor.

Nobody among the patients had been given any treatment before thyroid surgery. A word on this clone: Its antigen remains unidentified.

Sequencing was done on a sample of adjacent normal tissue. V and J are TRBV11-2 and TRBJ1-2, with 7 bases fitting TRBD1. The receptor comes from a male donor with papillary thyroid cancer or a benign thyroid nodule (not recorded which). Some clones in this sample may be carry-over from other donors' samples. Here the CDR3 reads CASGEEGGSHNYGYTF. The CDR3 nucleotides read TGTGCCAGCGGCGAGGAAGGGGGCTCCCATAACTATGGCTACACCTTC.